A selection of T cell receptor beta chains follows, all from one sample in a study of blood T cells in healthy people across ages. Using its own MiXCR run on the 5' RACE reads, TCRdb lists one record per CDR3 protein. This table holds roughly 650,000 distinct CDR3 sequences, approximately 29% found once. Specimen: blood. The receptors originated from a woman aged 80 or over in good health. CDR3s include the opening cysteine and the closing phenylalanine or tryptophan. Fields, in order: V gene, clone size, J gene, D gene, CDR3 DNA, CDR3 protein. D genes are given only for firm matches. Clone size is stated in some rows and not others, as once, few, many or a class when expanded.

TRBV6-5,many,TRBJ2-7,NA,TGTGCCAGCAGTTACTCGATCCGGACCGGGGGTTCCTACGAGCAGTACTTC,CASSYSIRTGGSYEQYF
TRBV20-1,many,TRBJ2-1,NA,TGCAGTGGAGAGGGGTTTTACAATGAGCAGTTCTTC,CSGEGFYNEQFF
TRBV5-1,many,TRBJ1-1,NA,TGCGCCAGCAGCTTGAACCCTTCGAACACTGAAGCTTTCTTT,CASSLNPSNTEAFF
TRBV21-1,NA,TRBJ2-7,NA,TGTGCCAGCAGCAAACCCTTCGACAGCTACGAGCAGTACTTC,CASSKPFDSYEQYF
TRBV5-1,few,TRBJ1-6,NA,TGCGCCAGCTCCACGGGGAGGGACAATTCACCCCTCCACTTT,CASSTGRDNSPLHF
TRBV7-8,many,TRBJ2-5,NA,TGTGCCAGCAGCCAGGGAGTGGTTGGGACCCAGTACTTC,CASSQGVVGTQYF
TRBV7-2,few,TRBJ1-1,TRBD1,TGTGCCAGCAGCCCCTACGGACAGGGAAAAGCTTTCTTT,CASSPYGQGKAFF
TRBV14,many,TRBJ2-5,NA,TGTGCCAGCAGCCAAGACGTCGGGCCAGGGAAAGAGACCCAGTACTTC,CASSQDVGPGKETQYF
TRBV12-3/TRBV12-4,NA,TRBJ2-2,NA,TGTGCCAGCAGTTTGGTCCACACCGGGGGGCTGTTTTTT,CASSLVHTGGLFF
TRBV6-6,NA,TRBJ2-4,TRBD1,TGTGCCAGCACTTCCCCGGACAGGTCCGTATCCAAAAACATTCAGTACTTC,CASTSPDRSVSKNIQYF
TRBV6-5,NA,TRBJ2-3,TRBD2,TGTGCCAGCAGTCCTGTAGCGGGGGCCCTTACTACGCAGTATTTT,CASSPVAGALTTQYF
TRBV4-2,many,TRBJ2-3,TRBD2,TGTGCCAGCAGCCTCTCCGGGACTAGCGGGGGTACAGATACGCAGTATTTT,CASSLSGTSGGTDTQYF
TRBV6-5,many,TRBJ2-1,TRBD1,TGTGCCAGCAGGACTCGACAGGGGCCCTACAATGAGCAGTTCTTC,CASRTRQGPYNEQFF
TRBV18,NA,TRBJ1-2,NA,TGTGCCAGCTCACTTAACCACTTCGATGGCTACACCTTC,CASSLNHFDGYTF
TRBV2,NA,TRBJ2-2,TRBD1,TGTGCCAGCAGTTCATCACAGGGGTATAACACCGGGGAGCTGTTTTTT,CASSSSQGYNTGELFF
TRBV9,few,TRBJ1-1,NA,TGTGCCAGCAGCGTAGTGGGCGGCCGAGCTTTCTTT,CASSVVGGRAFF
TRBV5-1,NA,TRBJ2-1,NA,TGCGCCAGCAGCCCCGACCCTCGGGAAGAGACCCAGTTCTTC,CASSPDPREETQFF
TRBV20-1,NA,TRBJ2-1,TRBD2,TGCAGTGCTAGTCTAGGTAGCGGGGGAAGGGATGAGCAGTTCTTC,CSASLGSGGRDEQFF
TRBV5-1,NA,TRBJ1-2,NA,TGCGCCAGCAGCGCAACAGGACAGTCCTACTATGGCTACACCTTC,CASSATGQSYYGYTF
TRBV30,few,TRBJ1-2,NA,TGTGCCTGGAGTCGGAGAGGAGTCGGCATCTATGGCTACACCTTC,CAWSRRGVGIYGYTF
TRBV5-5,many,TRBJ2-7,NA,TGTGCCAGCAGCTTGGTTGGCAGCTCCCCCTACGAGCAGTACTTC,CASSLVGSSPYEQYF
TRBV6-6,NA,TRBJ1-6,NA,TGTGCCAGCAGGGATAGGTTGCTGTCTATTTCACCCCTCCACTTT,CASRDRLLSISPLHF
TRBV20-1,many,TRBJ2-1,TRBD1,TGCAGTGCCTCGGGACAGGGGGGATATGAGCAGTTCTTC,CSASGQGGYEQFF
TRBV20-1,NA,TRBJ1-1,TRBD1,TGCAGTGCTAGACCTTCCAGGGGGCAAACTGAAGCTTTCTTT,CSARPSRGQTEAFF
TRBV7-9,NA,TRBJ2-5,TRBD1,TGTGCCAGCAGCCGCGGACAGGAACTCACCTACGAGCAGTATTTC,CASSRGQELTYEQYF
TRBV6-1,NA,TRBJ1-5,NA,TGTGCCAGCAGTGACGGGGGGAATCAGCCCCAGCATTTT,CASSDGGNQPQHF
TRBV20-1,many,TRBJ2-1,NA,TGCAGTGCTAGAACTCCCCTCAATGAGCAGTTCTTC,CSARTPLNEQFF
TRBV7-6,few,TRBJ2-5,NA,TGTGCCAGCAGCTTGGATGGATACCTTTTAGAGCAGTACTTC,CASSLDGYLLEQYF
TRBV5-1,many,TRBJ1-1,NA,TGCGCCAGCAGCCCGCTTCAGAACACTGAAGCTTTCTTT,CASSPLQNTEAFF
TRBV30,NA,TRBJ1-1,NA,TGTGCCTGGAGTGTGGGGGTTGAAGCTTTCTTT,CAWSVGVEAFF
TRBV15,few,TRBJ1-3,TRBD1,TGTGCCACCAGCAGAGTTACAGGGGGGGGAAACACCATATATTTT,CATSRVTGGGNTIYF
TRBV7-9,many,TRBJ1-2,NA,TGTGCCAGCAGCCCCCTGACAGGACCCTCCGTTTATGGCTACACCTTC,CASSPLTGPSVYGYTF
TRBV12-3/TRBV12-4,many,TRBJ1-2,TRBD1,TGTGCCAGCAGTTTAGGAACAGGGGGCTTTGGCTACACCTTC,CASSLGTGGFGYTF
TRBV6-1,many,TRBJ1-2,NA,TGTGCCAGCAGTGTTGAGGGCAGGGATTATGGCTACACCTTC,CASSVEGRDYGYTF
TRBV12-3/TRBV12-4,NA,TRBJ1-5,TRBD1,TGTGCCAGCAGTCCCGGACAGGGTGACAATCAGCCCCAGCATTTT,CASSPGQGDNQPQHF
TRBV29-1,few,TRBJ2-1,NA,TGCAGCGTTCCAACGGGCGGCGGGAATGAGCAGTTCTTC,CSVPTGGGNEQFF
TRBV7-2,many,TRBJ2-7,TRBD2,TGTGCCAGCAGCTTGGTTCGGGGGGTTTCCTACGAGCAGTACTTC,CASSLVRGVSYEQYF
TRBV6-6,many,TRBJ2-5,NA,TGTGCCAGCAGTTACTCGGGGGGGCTGAAGACCCAGTACTTC,CASSYSGGLKTQYF
TRBV7-3,NA,TRBJ1-6,TRBD1,TGTGCCAGCAGCTCCACAGGGGGCTGGGATTCACCCCTCCACTTT,CASSSTGGWDSPLHF
TRBV15,NA,TRBJ2-1,NA,TGTGCCACCAGCTCCTGGGATTACACCTGCAATGAGCAGTTCTTC,CATSSWDYTCNEQFF
TRBV18,NA,TRBJ1-2,NA,TGTGCCAGCTCACCACGTTCTGGGACGCGTAACTATGGCTACACCTTC,CASSPRSGTRNYGYTF
TRBV20-1,many,TRBJ1-2,NA,TGCAGTGCCCCGGGAACCGCTAACTATGGCTACACCTTC,CSAPGTANYGYTF
TRBV3-1,many,TRBJ2-3,NA,TGTGCCAGCAGCCAAGATTGGGGGTCTAGCACAGATACGCAGTATTTT,CASSQDWGSSTDTQYF
TRBV6-5,NA,TRBJ2-1,NA,TGTGCCAGCGGTCGGGAGCAGTTCTTC,CASGREQFF
TRBV5-1,NA,TRBJ1-2,NA,TGCGCCAGCAGGGATGGGGGGCTCGTCGCCGACTATGGCTACACCTTC,CASRDGGLVADYGYTF
TRBV12-5,many,TRBJ2-3,NA,TGTGCTAGTGGTTTGGACCGGGTGACAGATACGCAGTATTTT,CASGLDRVTDTQYF
TRBV7-2,NA,TRBJ2-1,TRBD2,TGTGCCAGCAGCCTAGGGTCAGGAGCGGGGGGGATGAACGAGCAGTTCTTC,CASSLGSGAGGMNEQFF
TRBV5-6,NA,TRBJ2-1,TRBD1,TGTGCCAGCAGCTTGGGCTCCAGGACAGGAAATGAGCAGTTCTTC,CASSLGSRTGNEQFF
TRBV7-9,many,TRBJ2-1,NA,TGTGCCAGCAGCTCCTCCGGGTTTCTATACAATGAGCAGTTCTTC,CASSSSGFLYNEQFF
TRBV20-1,NA,TRBJ2-5,TRBD2,TGCAGTGCCCCCCCCGCGGGGGGGCGAGAGACCCAGTACTTC,CSAPPAGGRETQYF
TRBV7-2,many,TRBJ2-3,NA,TGTGCCAGCAGCTGGTCCAGGGGCCCAGATACGCAGTATTTT,CASSWSRGPDTQYF
TRBV20-1,few,TRBJ1-6,TRBD1,TGCAGTGCGTTACCGGGATGGGACAGTGATAATTCACCCCTCCACTTT,CSALPGWDSDNSPLHF
TRBV7-2,many,TRBJ2-5,NA,TGTGCCAGCAGCTTTGACCTAGGAGTGGAGACCCAGTACTTC,CASSFDLGVETQYF